These 10 T cell receptor beta chains share one sample of origin, sequenced in a study of brain T cells in children with intractable seizures. Noted time point: blood from clinic visit 5 months post-surgery; TSC patient then seizure free. Sequencing was performed with immunoSEQ multiplex PCR; in TCRdb, only in-frame clones are kept and a portion is missing. The profile shows hundreds of thousands of clones, about 94% of them singletons. Source: peripheral blood, taken 4 to 5 months after surgery. The source of these receptors is a boy under three years old with tuberous sclerosis and intractable seizures.

V and J are TRBV29-1 and TRBJ1-1, with D uncertain. The V gene lost 5 bases and the J gene lost 7 bases, with 20 bases spanning the gap. Germline CDR1 SQVTM, CDR2 ANQGSEA. The CDR3 has 14 amino acids. CDR3 sequence (DNA): TGCAGCGTTCGGTCCTTACGCCAGGAAGGTGAAGCTTTCTTT. Translating gives CSVRSLRQEGEAFF.

This clone came up a few times. The chain combines TRBV6-6 with TRBJ1-2, with a weak D call TRBD1 (5 bases). The CDR3 runs to 15 residues. Per germline, CDR1 MNHNY and CDR2 SVGAGI (reference sequence). The V gene lost 1 base and the J gene lost 5 bases, with 14 bases spanning the gap. The CDR3 nucleotides read TGTGCCAGCAGTTACTATAACAGGCGAGCGTATGGCTACACCTTC. Amino acids: CASSYYNRRAYGYTF.

This rearrangement joins TRBV9 to TRBJ2-3; D remains unclear. This CDR3 contains 16 residues. Germline-derived CDR1 and CDR2 are SGDLS and YYNGEE. The V end was cut by 0 bases, the J end by 6 bases, with 17 bases between. The CDR3 loop reads CASSVGARVVADTQYF. The CDR3 region has the DNA TGTGCCAGCAGCGTAGGAGCTCGGGTTGTTGCGGATACGCAGTATTTT.

The V gene is TRBV7-9, the J gene TRBJ2-1; TRBD1 matches at 7 bases. V lost 4 bases and J lost 5; bases outside the gene matches: 8. The germline V gene encodes CDR1 SEHNR and CDR2 FQNEAQ (reference sequence). The CDR3 covers 15 residues. The CDR3 region has the DNA TGTGCCAGCAGCTCGGGACAGTTTATTGACAATGAGCAGTTCTTC. Translated: CASSSGQFIDNEQFF.

In DNA, the CDR3 is TGTGCCAGCAGTTACCTCGCGGTAGGGGCGATCTACGAGCAGTACTTC. It specifies CASSYLAVGAIYEQYF. V gene TRBV6-2 or TRBV6-3 combines with J gene TRBJ2-7; tentative D call: TRBD1 (5 bases). The germline CDR1 and CDR2 sequences are MNHEY and SVGEGT. This CDR3 contains 16 residues. Trimming pared 2 bases from V and 3 bases from J, leaving 17 bases between.

The chain links TRBV6-5 to TRBJ2-1; D call uncertain. This CDR3 spans 15 amino acids. CDR1 MNHEY and CDR2 SVGAGI come from the germline V gene. V lost 0 bases, J lost 5 bases, and 11 bases lay in between. The CDR3 region has the DNA TGTGCCAGCAGTTACTCATCTGGGGTCCACAATGAGCAGTTCTTC. Translation gives CASSYSSGVHNEQFF.

The V call is TRBV24-1, the J call TRBJ1-2, with a weak D call TRBD1 (5 bases). Looked up from germline, CDR1 is KGHDR and CDR2 is SFDVKD. V lost 7 bases, J lost 6 bases, and 17 bases lay in between. CDR3 size: 14 residues. The CDR3 DNA sequence: TGTGCCACCAGCGACGGGACGGTGTCTAATGGCTACACCTTC. This sequence encodes CATSDGTVSNGYTF.

The chain has TRBV10-3 and TRBJ2-7; TRBD1 agrees at 7 bases. Trimming took 2 bases from V and 2 from J; bases not matched to a gene: 6. Germline CDR1 and CDR2: ENHRY and SYGVKD. The CDR3 loop spans 15 amino acids. CDR3 bases: TGTGCCATCAGTGAGCAGGGGACAGCCCCCTACGAGCAGTACTTC. Its translation is CAISEQGTAPYEQYF.

The rearrangement links TRBV7-3 to TRBJ2-3; no firm D call. CDR1 and CDR2 (germline): SGHTA, FQGTGA. This CDR3 region has 12 residues. V was shortened by 6 bases and J by 5 bases, with 9 bases between the two germline ends. In nucleotides, the CDR3 is TGTGCCAGCAGGGGCGAGCGAGATACGCAGTATTTT. The encoded protein is CASRGERDTQYF.

This clone was detected once. The rearrangement uses TRBV30 and TRBJ1-3; D gene ambiguous. There are 13 residues in the CDR3. V was trimmed by 0 bases and J by 4 bases, leaving 7 bases between them. From germline, CDR1 is GTSNPN and CDR2 SVGIG (reference sequence). This CDR3 is CAWSVLGGNTIYF. The CDR3 coding sequence is TGTGCCTGGAGTGTACTAGGGGGAAACACCATATATTTT.